This T cell receptor beta chain derives from a study of beta chain features in type 1 diabetes listed by TCRdb under 2018. With regard to the full study: No differences in mean age, gender distribution, total cell number or subset yield were found between patients and healthy donors. A total of approximately 99,000,000 sorted cells were examined across all samples, and RNA yield correlated strongly with the number of cells per subset. The study compared the TCRB repertoires of sorted circulating CD4+ T cell subsets in recently diagnosed type 1 diabetes patients with those in matched healthy donors. Naive and central memory subsets were obtained from all 30 or so donors, but regulatory and stem cell-like memory subsets were isolated from only 8 patients and roughly eight healthy donors. The investigation overall reported the following: Patients with type 1 diabetes made fewer insertions and deleted more nucleotides at VDJ recombination sites, implying thymic rearrangement abnormalities. Because cDNA was sequenced instead of genomic DNA, highly expressing activated cells could be over-represented, though the groups showed no difference in activation or CD3 levels. A moderate but significant shortening of TCRB CDR3 length was observed in type 1 diabetes patients in all four CD4+ subsets. Naive, central memory and regulatory TCRB repertoires appeared to be more similar among patients than among healthy donors. Shorter templates might have been favored by PCR, but patient and control samples were amplified and corrected together, so both groups would have been affected equally by any skew. Only small numbers of individuals were included in the HLA sub-analyses, which left unresolved whether HLA type had any influence on TCRB rearrangement.

Comment on this clone: The specificity of this receptor is unknown. Base qualities are missing; no much larger clone stands one base away.

All of the isolated RNA was reverse transcribed with the High Capacity cDNA Reverse Transcription Kit, so expressed TCRB transcripts were sequenced. Deep immunoSEQ sequencing was performed on naive, central memory and regulatory T cell samples, with an average of around 3.4 million total reads per sample. Sorted cells were lysed in RLT buffer and RNA was extracted with DNase-treated RNeasy Micro or Mini kits, depending on cell number. Each cell subset was processed separately to prevent cross-contamination, with patient and healthy donor samples processed together. The immunoSEQ multiplex PCR was used to amplify TCRB sequences from cDNA, generating 87-bp fragments that spanned the CDR3 region. Sequencing of the amplicons was performed on the Illumina HiSeq platform. In the paper's pipeline: Synthetic template baselines were used to correct PCR bias computationally, reads within Hamming distance 2 were collapsed, and singletons that could not be merged were discarded. Reads were aligned against IMGT to assign V, D and J genes, CDR3 length and insertions or deletions at six rearrangement sites. Clonotype counts were normalized to sorted cell number within each subset before computing true diversity and Gini coefficients with the tcR R package. The overlap coefficient, calculated on TCRB nucleotide sequences, was used to measure repertoire sharing. TCRdb re-hosts the immuneACCESS table, in-frame sequences only. Its copies lack some clones; in the studies checked, an unresolved V gene accounts for under half of them, and the cause for the rest is not known. V, J and clone size are those of that table, while D and trimming were read from the DNA. A total of approximately 60,000 clones appear in this sample, approximately 52% of them only once. The biggest ten clones account for 2.6% of the sample.

From each donor, a single peripheral blood sample of about 100 mL on average was drawn into heparinised tubes. A BD FACSAria II and a panel including CD45RO, CCR7, CD25, CD127, CD95 and CD27 were used to sort naive, central memory, regulatory and stem cell-like memory CD4+ T cells. A purity above 95% was achieved for all sorted populations. PBMCs were isolated immediately by Lymphoprep density gradient centrifugation and stained directly without culture. To minimize batch effects, samples were stained and sorted in pairs, one healthy donor with one patient per experiment. The CDR3 runs 14 residues from the cysteine to the phenylalanine. Here the CDR3 DNA is all that survives: 42 bases in frame from base 1. V is trimmed back by 6 bases and J by 6 bases, and the junction contains 6 bases that no gene match accounts for. The germline V gene encodes CDR1 MDHEN and CDR2 SYDVKM.

The receptor's source is a woman aged 40 to 49 with type 1 diabetes. Sequencing used Tregs from blood. The cell subset or site label, as the study defines it: regulatory CD4+ T cells. This sequence uses TRBV28 and TRBJ1-5, and 9 junction bases match TRBD1. The bases are TGTGCCAGCAGGGGGACAGGGATGGGTCAGCCCCAGCATTTT. It specifies CASRGTGMGQPQHF.